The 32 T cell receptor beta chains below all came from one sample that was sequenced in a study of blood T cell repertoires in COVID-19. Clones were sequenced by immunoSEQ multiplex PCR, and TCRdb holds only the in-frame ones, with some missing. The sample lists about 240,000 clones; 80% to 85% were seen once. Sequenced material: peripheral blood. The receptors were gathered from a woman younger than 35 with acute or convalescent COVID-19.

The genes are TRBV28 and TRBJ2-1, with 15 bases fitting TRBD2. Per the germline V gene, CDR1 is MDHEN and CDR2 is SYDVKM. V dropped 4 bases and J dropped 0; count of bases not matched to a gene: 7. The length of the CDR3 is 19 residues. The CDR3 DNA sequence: TGTGCCAGCAGTTCATTGGGACTAGCGGGAGGTAGCTCCTACAATGAGCAGTTCTTC. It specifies CASSSLGLAGGSSYNEQFF.

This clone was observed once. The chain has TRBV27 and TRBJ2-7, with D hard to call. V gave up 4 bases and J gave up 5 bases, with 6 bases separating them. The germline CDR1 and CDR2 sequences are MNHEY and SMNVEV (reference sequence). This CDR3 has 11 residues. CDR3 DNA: TGTGCCAGCAGTTCAGGCAACGAGCAGTACTTC. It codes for CASSSGNEQYF.

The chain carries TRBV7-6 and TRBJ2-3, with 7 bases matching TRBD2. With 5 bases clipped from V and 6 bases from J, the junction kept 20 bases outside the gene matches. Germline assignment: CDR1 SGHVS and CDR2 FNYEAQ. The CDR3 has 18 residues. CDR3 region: CASSQYGHGGRRPDTQYF. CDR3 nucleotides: TGTGCCAGCAGCCAATACGGTCATGGCGGGAGACGGCCCGATACGCAGTATTTT.

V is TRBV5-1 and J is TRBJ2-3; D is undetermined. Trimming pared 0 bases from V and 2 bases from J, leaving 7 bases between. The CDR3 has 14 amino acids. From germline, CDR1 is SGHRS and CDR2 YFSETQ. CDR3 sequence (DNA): TGCGCCAGCAGCTTGGCTAGTCACACAGATACGCAGTATTTT. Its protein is CASSLASHTDTQYF. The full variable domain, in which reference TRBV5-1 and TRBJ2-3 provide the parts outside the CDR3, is KAGVTQTPRYLIKTRGQQVTLSCSPISGHRSVSWYQQTPGQGLQFLFEYFSETQRNKGNFPGRFSGRQFSNSRSEMNVSTLELGDSALYLCASSLASHTDTQYFGPGTRLTVL.

The CDR3 nucleotides read TGTGCCAGCAGCACCCAGCAGACAGTTGTTGGCAGCTACACCTTC. As protein: CASSTQQTVVGSYTF. The chain links TRBV7-2 to TRBJ1-2, with a tentative D call TRBD1 (5 bases). This CDR3 has 15 amino acids. Germline lookup yields CDR1 SGHTA and CDR2 FQGNSA. Trimming took 5 bases from V and 9 from J, leaving 22 bases between them.

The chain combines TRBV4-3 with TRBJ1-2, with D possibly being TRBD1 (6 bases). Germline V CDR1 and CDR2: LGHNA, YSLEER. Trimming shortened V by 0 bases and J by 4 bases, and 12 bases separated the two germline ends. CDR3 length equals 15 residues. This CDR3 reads CASSQEGAPPYGYTF. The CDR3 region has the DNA TGCGCCAGCAGCCAAGAGGGGGCACCCCCCTATGGCTACACCTTC.

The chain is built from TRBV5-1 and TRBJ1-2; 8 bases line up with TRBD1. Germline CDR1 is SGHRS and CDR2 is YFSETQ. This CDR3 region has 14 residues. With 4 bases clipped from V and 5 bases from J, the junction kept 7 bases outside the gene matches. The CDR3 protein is CASSAGQGRYGYTF. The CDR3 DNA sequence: TGCGCCAGCAGCGCCGGACAGGGACGTTATGGCTACACCTTC.

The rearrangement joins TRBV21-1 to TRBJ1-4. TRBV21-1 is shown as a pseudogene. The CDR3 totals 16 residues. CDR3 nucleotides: TGTGCCAGCAGCAGTGTTTTGGGACTGACTAATGAAAAACTGTTTTTT. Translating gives CASSSVLGLTNEKLFF.

CDR3 nucleotides: TGTGCCAGTAGTACCCCGGGACTAGGGAGGAACAAAGAGACCCAGTACTTC. Its translation is CASSTPGLGRNKETQYF. The chain carries TRBV19 and TRBJ2-5; 8 bases map to TRBD2. Germline V gene data show CDR1 as LNHDA and CDR2 as SQIVND (reference sequence). The CDR3 length is 17 residues. Trimming cost V 4 bases and J 3 bases; bases outside gene matches: 13.

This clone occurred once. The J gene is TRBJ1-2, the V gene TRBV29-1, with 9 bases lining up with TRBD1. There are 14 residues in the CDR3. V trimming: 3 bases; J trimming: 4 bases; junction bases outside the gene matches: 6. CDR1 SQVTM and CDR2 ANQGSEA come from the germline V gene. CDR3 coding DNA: TGCAGCGTTGAGCGACAGGGGGGGTTCTATGGCTACACCTTC. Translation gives CSVERQGGFYGYTF.

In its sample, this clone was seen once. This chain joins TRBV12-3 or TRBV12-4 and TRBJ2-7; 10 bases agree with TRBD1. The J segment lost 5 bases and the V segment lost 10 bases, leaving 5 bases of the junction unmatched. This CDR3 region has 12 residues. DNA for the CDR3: TGTGCCACGGGACAGGGGCCCCACGAGCAGTACTTC. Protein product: CATGQGPHEQYF.

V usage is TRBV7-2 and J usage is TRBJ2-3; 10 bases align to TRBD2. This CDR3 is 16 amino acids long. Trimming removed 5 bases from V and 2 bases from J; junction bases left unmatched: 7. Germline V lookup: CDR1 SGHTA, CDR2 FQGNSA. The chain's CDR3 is CASSLFLAGDTDTQYF. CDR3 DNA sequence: TGTGCCAGCAGCCTATTCCTAGCGGGAGACACAGATACGCAGTATTTT. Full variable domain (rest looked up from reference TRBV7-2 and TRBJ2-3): GAGVSQSPSNKVTEKGKDVELRCDPISGHTALYWYRQSLGQGLEFLIYFQGNSAPDKSGLPSDRFSAERTGGSVSTLTIQRTQQEDSAVYLCASSLFLAGDTDTQYFGPGTRLTVL.

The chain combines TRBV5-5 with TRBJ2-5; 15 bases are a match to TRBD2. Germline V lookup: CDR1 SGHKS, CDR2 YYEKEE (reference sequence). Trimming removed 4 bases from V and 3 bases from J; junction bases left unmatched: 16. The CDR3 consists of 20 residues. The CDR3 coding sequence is TGTGCCAGCAGCCCTTTCGGACTAGCGGGAGGGCCGTTCGTCGAAGAGACCCAGTACTTC. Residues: CASSPFGLAGGPFVEETQYF.

CDR3 protein: CASSLGLNRETQYF. The CDR3 DNA reads TGTGCCAGCAGCTTGGGGCTTAACAGAGAGACCCAGTACTTC. The rearrangement joins TRBV5-6 to TRBJ2-5; D is ambiguous. CDR3 length: 14 amino acids. CDR1 is SGHDT and CDR2 is YYEEEE in the germline V gene. Trimming pared 0 bases from V and 4 bases from J, leaving 10 bases between.

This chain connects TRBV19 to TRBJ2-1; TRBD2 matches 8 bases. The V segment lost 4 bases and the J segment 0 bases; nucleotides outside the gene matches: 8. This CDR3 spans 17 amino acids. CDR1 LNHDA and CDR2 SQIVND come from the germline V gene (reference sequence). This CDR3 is CASSTTSGSLSYNEQFF. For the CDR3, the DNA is TGTGCCAGTAGTACAACTAGCGGCAGTCTCTCCTACAATGAGCAGTTCTTC. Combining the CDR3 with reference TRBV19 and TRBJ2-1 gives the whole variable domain DGGITQSPKYLFRKEGQNVTLSCEQNLNHDAMYWYRQDPGQGLRLIYYSQIVNDFQKGDIAEGYSVSREKKESFPLTVTSAQKNPTAFYLCASSTTSGSLSYNEQFFGPGTRLTVL.

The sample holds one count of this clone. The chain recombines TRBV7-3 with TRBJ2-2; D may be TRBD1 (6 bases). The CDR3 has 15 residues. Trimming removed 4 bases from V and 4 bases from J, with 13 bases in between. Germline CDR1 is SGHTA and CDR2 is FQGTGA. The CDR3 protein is CASSSSQGGTGELFF. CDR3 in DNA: TGTGCCAGCAGCTCTTCACAGGGTGGCACCGGGGAGCTGTTTTTT.

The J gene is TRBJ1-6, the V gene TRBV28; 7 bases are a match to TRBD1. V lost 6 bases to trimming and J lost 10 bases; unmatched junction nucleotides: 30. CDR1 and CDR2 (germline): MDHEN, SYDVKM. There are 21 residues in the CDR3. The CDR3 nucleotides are TGTGCCAGCAGCCATGACAGGTGGATTATCGGGACAGATAACAACGGCTCACCCCTCCACTTT. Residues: CASSHDRWIIGTDNNGSPLHF.

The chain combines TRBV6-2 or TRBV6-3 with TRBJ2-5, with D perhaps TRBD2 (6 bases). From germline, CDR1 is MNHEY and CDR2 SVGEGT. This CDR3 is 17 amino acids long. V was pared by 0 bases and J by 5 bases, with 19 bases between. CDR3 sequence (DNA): TGTGCCAGCAGTTACTCTATAAGGCCCCGCGGGACGGAGACCCAGTACTTC. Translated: CASSYSIRPRGTETQYF.

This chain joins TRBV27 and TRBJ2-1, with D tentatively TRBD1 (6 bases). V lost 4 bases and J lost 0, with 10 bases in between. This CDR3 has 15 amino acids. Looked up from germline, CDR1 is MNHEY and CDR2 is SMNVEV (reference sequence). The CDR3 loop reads CASSYRVSSYNEQFF. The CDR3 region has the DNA TGTGCCAGCAGTTACAGGGTAAGCTCCTACAATGAGCAGTTCTTC.

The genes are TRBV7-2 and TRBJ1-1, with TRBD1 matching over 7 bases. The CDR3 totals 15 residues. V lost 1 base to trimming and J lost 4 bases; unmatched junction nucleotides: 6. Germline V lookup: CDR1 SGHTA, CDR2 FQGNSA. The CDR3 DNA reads TGTGCCAGCAGCTTAGTGGCAGGGGGTAGCACTGAAGCTTTCTTT. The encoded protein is CASSLVAGGSTEAFF. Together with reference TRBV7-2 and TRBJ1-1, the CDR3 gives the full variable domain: GAGVSQSPSNKVTEKGKDVELRCDPISGHTALYWYRQSLGQGLEFLIYFQGNSAPDKSGLPSDRFSAERTGGSVSTLTIQRTQQEDSAVYLCASSLVAGGSTEAFFGQGTRLTVV.

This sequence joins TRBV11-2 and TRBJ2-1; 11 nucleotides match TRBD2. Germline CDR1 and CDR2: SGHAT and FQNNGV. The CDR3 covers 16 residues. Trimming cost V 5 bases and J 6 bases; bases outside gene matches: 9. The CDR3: CASSRLAGGPSNEQFF. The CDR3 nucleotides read TGTGCCAGCAGCCGCTTAGCGGGAGGGCCGTCCAATGAGCAGTTCTTC.

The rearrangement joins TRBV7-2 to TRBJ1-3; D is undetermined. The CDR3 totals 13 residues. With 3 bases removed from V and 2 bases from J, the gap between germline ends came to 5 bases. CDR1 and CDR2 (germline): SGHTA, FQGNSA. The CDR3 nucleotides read TGTGCCAGCAGCTTTTCTACTGGAAACACCATATATTTT. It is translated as CASSFSTGNTIYF.

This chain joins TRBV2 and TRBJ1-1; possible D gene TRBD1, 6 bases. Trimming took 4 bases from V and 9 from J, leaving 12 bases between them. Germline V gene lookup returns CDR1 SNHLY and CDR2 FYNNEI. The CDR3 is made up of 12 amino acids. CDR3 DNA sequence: TGTGCCAGCAGTGGATTAACAGGGAAAGCTTTCTTT. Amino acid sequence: CASSGLTGKAFF.

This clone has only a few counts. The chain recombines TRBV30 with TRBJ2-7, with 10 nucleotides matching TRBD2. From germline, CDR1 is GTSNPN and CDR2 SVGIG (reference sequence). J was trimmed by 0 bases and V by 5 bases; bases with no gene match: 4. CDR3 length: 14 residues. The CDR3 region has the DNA TGTGCCTGGGTCCGGACTAGCGGCTCCTACGAGCAGTACTTC. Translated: CAWVRTSGSYEQYF.

The CDR3 DNA follows: TGTGCCAGTAGTATGGTTCCGGATGGCTACACCTTC. Its protein product is CASSMVPDGYTF. The rearrangement joins TRBV19 to TRBJ1-2; unclear D gene. CDR3 length equals 12 residues. V lost 3 bases and J lost 6, with 8 bases in between. The germline CDR1 and CDR2 sequences are LNHDA and SQIVND (reference sequence).

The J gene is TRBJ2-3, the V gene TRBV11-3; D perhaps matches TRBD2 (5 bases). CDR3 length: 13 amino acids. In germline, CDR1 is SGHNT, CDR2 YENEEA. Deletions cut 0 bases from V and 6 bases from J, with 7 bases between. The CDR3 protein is CASSLDRRDTQYF. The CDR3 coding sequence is TGTGCCAGCAGCTTAGATCGGAGGGATACGCAGTATTTT.

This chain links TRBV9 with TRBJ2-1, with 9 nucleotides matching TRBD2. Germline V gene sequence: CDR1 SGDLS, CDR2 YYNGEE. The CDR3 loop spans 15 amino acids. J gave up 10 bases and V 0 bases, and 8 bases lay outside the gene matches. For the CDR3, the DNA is TGTGCCAGCAGCGTAGGTGCTAGCGGGAATATGGAGCAGTTCTTC. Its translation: CASSVGASGNMEQFF. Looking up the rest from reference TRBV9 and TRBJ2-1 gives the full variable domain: DSGVTQTPKHLITATGQRVTLRCSPRSGDLSVYWYQQSLDQGLQFLIQYYNGEERAKGNILERFSAQQFPDLHSELNLSSLELGDSALYFCASSVGASGNMEQFFGPGTRLTVL.

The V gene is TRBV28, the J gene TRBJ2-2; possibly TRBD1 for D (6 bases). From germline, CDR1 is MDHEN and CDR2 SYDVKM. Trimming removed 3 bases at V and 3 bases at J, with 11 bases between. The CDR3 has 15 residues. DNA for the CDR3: TGTGCCAGCAGTTTCCGGGACACTCACACCGGGGAGCTGTTTTTT. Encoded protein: CASSFRDTHTGELFF.

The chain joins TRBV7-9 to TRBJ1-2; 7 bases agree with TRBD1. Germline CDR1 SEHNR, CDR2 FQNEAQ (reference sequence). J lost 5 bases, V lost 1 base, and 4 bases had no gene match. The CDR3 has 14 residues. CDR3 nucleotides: TGTGCCAGCAGCTTAGTCTCGGGACAGTATGGCTACACCTTC. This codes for CASSLVSGQYGYTF.

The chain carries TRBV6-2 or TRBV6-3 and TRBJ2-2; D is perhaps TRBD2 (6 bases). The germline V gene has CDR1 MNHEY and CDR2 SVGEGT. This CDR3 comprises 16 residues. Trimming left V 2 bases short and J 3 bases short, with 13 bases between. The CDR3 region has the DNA TGTGCCAGCAGTTACGGAGTCGGGAGCTACACCGGGGAGCTGTTTTTT. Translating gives CASSYGVGSYTGELFF.

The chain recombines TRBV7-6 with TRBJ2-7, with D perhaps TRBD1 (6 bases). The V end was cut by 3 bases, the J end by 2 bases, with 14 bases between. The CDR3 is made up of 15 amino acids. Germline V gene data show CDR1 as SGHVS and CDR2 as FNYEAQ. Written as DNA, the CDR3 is TGTGCCAGCAGCTTTAGACGACAGGTTCCCTACGAGCAGTACTTC. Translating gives CASSFRRQVPYEQYF. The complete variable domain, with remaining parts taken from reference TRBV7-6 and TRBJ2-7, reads GAGVSQSPRYKVTKRGQDVALRCDPISGHVSLYWYRQALGQGPEFLTYFNYEAQQDKSGLPNDRFSAERPEGSISTLTIQRTEQRDSAMYRCASSFRRQVPYEQYFGPGTRLTVT.

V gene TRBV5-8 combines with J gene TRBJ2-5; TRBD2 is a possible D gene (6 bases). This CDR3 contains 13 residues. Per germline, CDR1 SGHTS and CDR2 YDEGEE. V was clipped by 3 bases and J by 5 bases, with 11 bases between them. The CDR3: CASSSLATETQYF. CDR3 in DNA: TGTGCCAGCAGCTCACTAGCTACGGAGACCCAGTACTTC.